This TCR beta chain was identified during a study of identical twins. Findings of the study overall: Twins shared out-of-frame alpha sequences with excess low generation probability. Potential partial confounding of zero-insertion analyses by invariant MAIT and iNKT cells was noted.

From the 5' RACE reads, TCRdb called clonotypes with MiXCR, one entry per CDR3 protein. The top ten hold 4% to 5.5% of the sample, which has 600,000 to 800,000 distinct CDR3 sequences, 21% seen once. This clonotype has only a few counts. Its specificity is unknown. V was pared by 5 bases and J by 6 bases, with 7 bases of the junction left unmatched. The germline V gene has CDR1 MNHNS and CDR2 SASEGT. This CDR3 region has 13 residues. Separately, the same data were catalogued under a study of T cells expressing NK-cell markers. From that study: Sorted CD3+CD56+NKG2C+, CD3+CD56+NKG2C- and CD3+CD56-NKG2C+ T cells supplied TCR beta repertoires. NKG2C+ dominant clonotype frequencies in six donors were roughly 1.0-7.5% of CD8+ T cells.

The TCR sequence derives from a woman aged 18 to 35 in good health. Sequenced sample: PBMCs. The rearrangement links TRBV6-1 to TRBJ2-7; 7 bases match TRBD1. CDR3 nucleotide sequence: TGTGCCAGCAGTCTGAAGGACAGGTCCGAGCAGTACTTC. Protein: CASSLKDRSEQYF.